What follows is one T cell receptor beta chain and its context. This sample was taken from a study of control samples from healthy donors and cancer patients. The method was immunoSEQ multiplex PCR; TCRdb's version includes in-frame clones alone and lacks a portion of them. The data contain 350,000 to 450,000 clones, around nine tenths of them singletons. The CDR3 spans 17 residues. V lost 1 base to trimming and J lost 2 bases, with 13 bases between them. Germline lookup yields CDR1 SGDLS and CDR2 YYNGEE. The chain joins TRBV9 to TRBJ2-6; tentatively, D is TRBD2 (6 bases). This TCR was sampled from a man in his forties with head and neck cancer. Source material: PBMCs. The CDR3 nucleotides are TGTGCCAGCAGCGTAATACTGGGGGGTACTGGGGCCAACGTCCTGACTTTC. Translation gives CASSVILGGTGANVLTF.